This is a list of T cell receptor beta chains from one sample in a study of beta chain features in type 1 diabetes. Only in-frame clones appear in the TCRdb table, and some are missing; sequencing was by immunoSEQ multiplex PCR. The profile shows some 150,000 clones, 40% to 55% of them singletons. Source material: Tregs from blood. These receptors were obtained from a man aged 18 to 29 in good health. Each CDR3 is given with its conserved first and last residue. Each record gives: V gene, CDR3 length, CDR3 protein.

v_call: TRBV4-2
cdr3_length: 14
cdr3_aa: CASSQGRRASEQFF

v_call: TRBV30
cdr3_length: 12
cdr3_aa: CARYRANYGYTF

v_call: TRBV6-5
cdr3_length: 16
cdr3_aa: CASSYHGVGTFYGYTF

v_call: TRBV11-2
cdr3_length: 14
cdr3_aa: CASSWDRSYEKLFF

v_call: TRBV7-2
cdr3_length: 15
cdr3_aa: CASSSSGTGSYEQYF

v_call: TRBV7-7
cdr3_length: 13
cdr3_aa: CASSSTNFNEQFF

v_call: TRBV7-2
cdr3_length: 14
cdr3_aa: CASSLNRDNSPLHF

v_call: TRBV28
cdr3_length: 14
cdr3_aa: CASSFSVSYNEQFF

v_call: TRBV7-3
cdr3_length: 13
cdr3_aa: CASSFGAGSRAFF

v_call: TRBV6-6
cdr3_length: 16
cdr3_aa: CASRPQVTGLNQPQHF

v_call: TRBV4-2
cdr3_length: 16
cdr3_aa: CASSPNNQLGGETQYF

v_call: TRBV5-6
cdr3_length: 15
cdr3_aa: CASSSTGLLTGELFF

v_call: TRBV28
cdr3_length: 15
cdr3_aa: CASSKGTSVSRGQYF